A single T cell receptor (beta chain) is shown here with its context. The record originates from a study of blood T cell repertoires in COVID-19. The CDR3 extends over 14 amino acids. The germline V gene has CDR1 SEHNR and CDR2 FQNEAQ (reference sequence). V was cut by 1 base and J by 6 bases, with 12 bases left in between. The table came from immunoSEQ multiplex PCR; TCRdb's copy has only in-frame clones and leaves some out. The sample lists about 480,000 clones, around nine tenths occurring once. Sequenced sample: peripheral blood. The clonotype comes from a woman aged 30 to 39 with acute or convalescent COVID-19. V usage is TRBV7-9 and J usage is TRBJ1-2, with a weak D call TRBD1 (6 bases). For the CDR3, the DNA is TGTGCCAGCAGCTTAGTCAACAGGGCTGATGGCTACACCTTC. This encodes CASSLVNRADGYTF. The entire variable domain, with the rest obtained from reference TRBV7-9 and TRBJ1-2, is as follows: DTGVSQNPRHKITKRGQNVTFRCDPISEHNRLYWYRQTLGQGPEFLTYFQNEAQLEKSRLLSDRFSAERPKGSFSTLEIQRTEQGDSAMYLCASSLVNRADGYTFGSGTRLTVV.